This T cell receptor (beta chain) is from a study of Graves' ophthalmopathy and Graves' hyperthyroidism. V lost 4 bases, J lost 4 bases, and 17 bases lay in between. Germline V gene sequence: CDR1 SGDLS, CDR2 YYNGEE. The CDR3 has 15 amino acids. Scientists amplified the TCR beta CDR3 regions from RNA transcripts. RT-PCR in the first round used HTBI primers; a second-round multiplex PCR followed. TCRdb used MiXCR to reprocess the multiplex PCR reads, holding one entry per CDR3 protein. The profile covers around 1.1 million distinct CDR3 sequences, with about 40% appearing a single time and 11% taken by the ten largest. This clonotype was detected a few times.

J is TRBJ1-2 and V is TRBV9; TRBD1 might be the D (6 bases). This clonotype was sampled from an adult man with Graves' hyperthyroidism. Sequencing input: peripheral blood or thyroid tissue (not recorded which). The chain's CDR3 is CASSHESGHLYGYTF. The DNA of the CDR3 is TGTGCCAGCAGCCATGAATCGGGACACCTCTATGGCTACACCTTC.